These T cell receptor beta chains were read from a single sample in a study of shared clonotypes between healthy human individuals. This table comes from immunoSEQ multiplex PCR, and its TCRdb copy is limited to in-frame clones, with some not included. There are about 120,000 clones in the sample; approximately 70% occur only once, and about a quarter lies in the top ten. Sample: memory CD8+ T cells sorted from blood. Receptors originate from a woman aged 25-40 years in good health. CDR3s include the opening cysteine and the closing phenylalanine or tryptophan. The order of the fields is D gene, V gene, J gene, clone size, CDR3 protein, CDR3 DNA. A D gene is named only where the DNA matches it firmly. Clone size, where shown, is once, few, many, or a class for clones that have expanded.

>-|TRBV6-4|TRBJ2-2|few
CASSEQPHTGELFF
TGTGCCAGCAGCGAGCAACCGCACACCGGGGAGCTGTTTTTT
>-|TRBV28|TRBJ2-1|-
CASSLGLLSYNEQFF
TGTGCCAGCAGCTTGGGACTCCTCTCCTACAATGAGCAGTTCTTC
>TRBD1|TRBV28|TRBJ2-7|-
CAIRDRGKYEQYF
TGTGCCATCCGGGACAGGGGGAAATACGAGCAGTACTTC
>TRBD2|TRBV7-2|TRBJ2-1|-
CASSLASSGYNEQFF
TGTGCCAGCAGCTTAGCGTCTAGCGGCTACAATGAGCAGTTCTTC
>TRBD2|TRBV30|TRBJ2-3|-
CAWRAGSTDTQYF
TGTGCCTGGAGAGCGGGAAGCACAGATACGCAGTATTTT
>TRBD2|TRBV2|TRBJ2-2|-
CASSEAPGLASGELFF
TGTGCCAGCAGTGAAGCTCCGGGACTAGCCTCCGGGGAGCTGTTTTTT
>TRBD2|TRBV9|TRBJ2-7|-
CASSVGSGIAYEQYF
TGTGCCAGCAGCGTAGGTAGCGGGATAGCCTACGAGCAGTACTTC
>-|TRBV28|TRBJ2-5|few
CASSLSRREKETQYF
TGTGCCAGCAGTTTATCCAGAAGAGAAAAAGAGACCCAGTACTTC
>-|TRBV11-2|TRBJ2-7|-
CASSPQVGGEQYF
TGTGCCAGCAGCCCCCAGGTGGGAGGAGAGCAGTACTTC
>TRBD1|TRBV9|TRBJ2-7|-
CASSVTGNEQYF
TGTGCCAGCAGCGTGACAGGGAACGAGCAGTACTTC
>-|TRBV4-1|TRBJ2-7|-
CASSQGLGTEQYF
TGCGCCAGCAGCCAGGGGCTCGGAACCGAGCAGTACTTC
>TRBD2|TRBV5-8|TRBJ2-1|few
CASSRGLAGVSEQFF
TGTGCCAGCAGTAGGGGACTAGCGGGAGTGAGTGAGCAGTTCTTC
>TRBD2|TRBV6-6|TRBJ2-3|few
CASSYYGGGTDTQYF
TGTGCCAGCAGTTATTACGGGGGGGGAACAGATACGCAGTATTTT
>TRBD1|TRBV25-1|TRBJ2-5|many
CASSVPGQVQETQYF
TGTGCCAGCAGTGTACCGGGACAGGTCCAAGAGACCCAGTACTTC
>TRBD2|TRBV10-3|TRBJ2-1|many
CAISGRLAANEQFF
TGTGCCATCAGCGGGCGACTAGCGGCTAATGAGCAGTTCTTC
>-|TRBV7-6|TRBJ1-2|-
CASSLIPLLGAGLARGGYGYTF
TGTGCCAGCAGCTTAATACCGTTACTCGGGGCAGGCCTTGCTCGAGGGGGGTATGGCTACACCTTC
>-|TRBV14|TRBJ2-7|-
CASSQYSTYEQYF
TGTGCCAGCAGCCAATACAGCACCTACGAGCAGTACTTC
>-|TRBV5-1|TRBJ2-2|-
CASSFGDVTGELFF
TGCGCCAGCAGCTTCGGTGACGTTACCGGGGAGCTGTTTTTT
>TRBD2|TRBV7-2|TRBJ2-5|once
CASSSWTSARETQYF
TGTGCCAGCAGCTCCTGGACTAGCGCTCGAGAGACCCAGTACTTC
>-|TRBV28|TRBJ2-6|-
CASRPHSPPTSGANVLTF
TGTGCCAGCAGACCCCATAGCCCACCAACCTCTGGGGCCAACGTCCTGACTTTC
>-|TRBV28|TRBJ2-7|-
CASSFMGAFHEQYF
TGTGCCAGCAGTTTTATGGGAGCATTCCACGAGCAGTACTTC
>-|TRBV10-1|TRBJ1-3|many
CASRLAGGTIYF
TGCGCCAGCAGATTGGCGGGGGGCACCATATATTTT
>TRBD2|TRBV27|TRBJ2-1|-
CASSFRTSSEQFF
TGTGCCAGCAGTTTTAGGACTAGCAGTGAGCAGTTCTTC
>-|TRBV5-1|TRBJ1-5|-
CASSPGLDQPQHF
TGCGCCAGCAGCCCGGGTTTGGATCAGCCCCAGCATTTT
>-|TRBV4-2|TRBJ2-7|-
CASSQDGRILYEQYF
TGTGCCAGCAGCCAAGATGGGCGGATCCTCTACGAGCAGTACTTC
>-|TRBV6-5|TRBJ2-4|-
CASSTGSSAKNIQYF
TGTGCCAGCAGTACAGGGTCCTCGGCCAAAAACATTCAGTACTTC
>TRBD2|TRBV10-3|TRBJ2-7|-
CAIMGGSSYEQYF
TGTGCCATCATGGGGGGGAGCTCCTACGAGCAGTACTTC
>TRBD2|TRBV4-1|TRBJ2-3|-
CASRGLGGEVPSSTDTQYF
TGCGCCAGCAGGGGCTTGGGGGGGGAGGTACCATCTAGCACAGATACGCAGTATTTT
>-|TRBV6-1|TRBJ2-5|few
CASSGYREIETQYF
TGTGCCAGCAGTGGTTACAGGGAGATAGAGACCCAGTACTTC
>-|TRBV18|TRBJ2-7|-
CASSASGAGREQYF
TGTGCCAGCTCAGCATCAGGGGCTGGTCGCGAGCAGTACTTC
>TRBD2|TRBV5-4|TRBJ2-1|-
CASSLLGGLAVPAYNEQFF
TGTGCCAGCAGCTTGTTGGGAGGCCTAGCGGTCCCCGCCTACAATGAGCAGTTCTTC
>-|TRBV7-3|TRBJ2-3|-
CASSLVLTDTQYF
TGTGCCAGCAGCTTGGTACTCACAGATACGCAGTATTTT
>-|TRBV25-1|TRBJ2-7|once
CASTGASYEQYF
TGTGCCAGCACAGGGGCCAGCTACGAGCAGTACTTC
>TRBD2|TRBV7-2|TRBJ2-7|-
CASSPPVLARNYEQYF
TGTGCCAGCAGCCCCCCTGTACTAGCGAGAAACTACGAGCAGTACTTC
>-|TRBV27|TRBJ1-5|-
CASSKNAPSQPQHF
TGTGCCAGCTCTAAAAACGCACCAAGCCAGCCCCAGCATTTT
>-|TRBV7-2|TRBJ2-3|-
CASSLDYTSTDTQYF
TGTGCCAGCAGCCTGGACTACACAAGCACAGATACGCAGTATTTT
>TRBD2|TRBV5-8|TRBJ2-7|-
CASSLGAGAYEQYF
TGTGCCAGCAGCTTGGGGGCGGGGGCCTACGAGCAGTACTTC
>TRBD2|TRBV2|TRBJ2-7|-
CAKGLATYEQYF
TGTGCCAAGGGACTAGCGACCTACGAGCAGTACTTC
>-|TRBV7-3|TRBJ2-1|few
CASSPYYSSYNEQFF
TGTGCCAGCAGCCCATACTACAGCTCCTACAATGAGCAGTTCTTC
>TRBD1|TRBV30|TRBJ2-7|many
CAWRGDSQNSYEQYF
TGTGCCTGGAGGGGGGACAGCCAAAACTCCTACGAGCAGTACTTC
>TRBD1|TRBV6-4|TRBJ2-1|-
CASSQSGQGPGDEQFF
TGTGCCAGCAGTCAAAGCGGACAGGGCCCTGGCGATGAGCAGTTCTTC
>-|TRBV7-9|TRBJ2-3|-
CASSLDDTQYF
TGTGCCAGCAGCTTAGACGATACGCAGTATTTT
>-|TRBV2|TRBJ1-3|-
CASTPQGAGNTIYF
TGTGCCAGCACGCCGCAGGGAGCTGGAAACACCATATATTTT
>-|TRBV19|TRBJ1-5|few
CASSMEDGGPQHF
TGTGCCAGTAGTATGGAAGACGGTGGGCCCCAGCATTTT
>TRBD1|TRBV28|TRBJ1-2|few
CASSLSGGYYGYTF
TGTGCCAGCAGTTTATCAGGGGGCTACTATGGCTACACCTTC
>-|TRBV25-1|TRBJ2-7|-
CASSGGRDSHEQYF
TGTGCCAGCTCCGGGGGGCGGGATTCCCACGAGCAGTACTTC
>-|TRBV5-1|TRBJ2-3|once
CASSPGEFPTDTQYF
TGCGCCAGCAGCCCCGGGGAGTTCCCCACAGATACGCAGTATTTT
>-|TRBV2|TRBJ1-1|-
CATWGDKNTEAFF
TGTGCCACCTGGGGGGACAAGAACACTGAAGCTTTCTTT
>TRBD2|TRBV5-1|TRBJ2-7|few
CASSLGLAQEQYF
TGCGCCAGCAGCCTGGGACTAGCTCAAGAGCAGTACTTC
>-|TRBV6-1|TRBJ2-7|-
CASSEYEDPYEQYF
TGTGCCAGCAGTGAATATGAGGACCCCTACGAGCAGTACTTC
>-|TRBV6-6|TRBJ2-7|-
CASSQGVRYEQYF
TGTGCCAGCAGCCAAGGGGTCCGCTACGAGCAGTACTTC
>-|TRBV11-2|TRBJ2-1|-
CASTAPEREGHNEQFF
TGTGCCAGCACTGCCCCAGAGCGAGAGGGACACAATGAGCAGTTCTTC
>-|TRBV2|TRBJ1-4|-
CASSGDGTTNEKLFF
TGTGCCAGCAGCGGCGACGGGACAACTAATGAAAAACTGTTTTTT